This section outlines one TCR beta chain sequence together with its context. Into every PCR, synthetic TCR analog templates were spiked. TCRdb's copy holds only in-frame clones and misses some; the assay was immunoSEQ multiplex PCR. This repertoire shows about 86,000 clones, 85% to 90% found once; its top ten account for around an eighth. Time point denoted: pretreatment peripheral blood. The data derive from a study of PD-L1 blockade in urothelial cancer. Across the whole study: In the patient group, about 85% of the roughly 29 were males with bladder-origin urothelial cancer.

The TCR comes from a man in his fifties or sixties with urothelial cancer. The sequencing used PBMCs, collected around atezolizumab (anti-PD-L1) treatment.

The CDR3 sequence: CASSTRQTGGLRNSPLHF. DNA of the CDR3: TGTGCCAGTAGTACCCGGCAGACAGGCGGGCTGCGGAATTCACCCCTCCACTTT. The V call is TRBV19, the J call TRBJ1-6, with D possibly TRBD1 on 6 matching bases. CDR1 is LNHDA and CDR2 is SQIVND in the germline V gene (reference sequence). V lost 4 bases and J 7 bases, leaving 23 bases between the germline ends. CDR3 length: 18 residues.